This T cell receptor (beta chain) was sequenced during a study of regulatory T cells in long-lasting Graves disease. Arm-PCR of CDR3 regions and iRepertoire HTBI primers were used to build TCR beta libraries. TCRdb passed the multiplex PCR reads through MiXCR, listing each CDR3 protein once. Of hundreds of thousands of distinct CDR3 sequences in the sample, under 20% are singletons; the top ten hold about 39%. Notes on the study in general: Accuracy was perhaps lowered by the small sample size. Repertoires from persistent disease leaned toward TRBV28, TRBJ1-2 and TRBJ2-5.

Per the germline V gene, CDR1 is MGHRA and CDR2 is YSYEKL. Trimming removed 4 bases from V and 2 bases from J, with 8 bases in between. The CDR3 loop spans 13 amino acids. Time point reported: newly diagnosed GD, antithyroid drugs for less than 3 months. Isolated PBMC RNA provided the starting material for the TCR library. By American Thyroid Association guidelines, Graves' disease was diagnosed in the cohort. Patients came from an endocrinology department in Xi'an, China. A word on this clonotype: Its antigen is undetermined.

Specimen: peripheral blood mononuclear cells (PBMCs), collected at new diagnosis, from a patient treated with antithyroid drugs. The sequence came from a female donor with Graves disease. The chain couples TRBV4-1 to TRBJ1-2, with TRBD1 as a possible D gene (5 bases). In DNA form, the CDR3 reads TGCGCCAGCAGCCGGGGGGGGAACTATGGCTACACCTTC. Protein product: CASSRGGNYGYTF.